This T cell receptor beta chain was recorded in a study of T cell changes during pregnancy in multiple sclerosis. TCRdb keeps only in-frame clones here, not all; method: immunoSEQ multiplex PCR. The sample contains 75,000 to 90,000 clones, about 91% of which appear only once. Germline assignment: CDR1 SQVTM and CDR2 ANQGSEA. This CDR3 is built from 13 residues. The V gene end was trimmed by 5 bases and the J gene end by 6 bases; junction bases not matched to a gene: 6. This chain connects TRBV29-1 to TRBJ1-2; TRBD1 matches at 10 bases. Source: PBMCs, taken in the first trimester of pregnancy. This receptor was taken from a female donor in good health, serving as a control in a pregnancy study. Some clones in this sample may be carry-over from other donors' samples. The CDR3 DNA sequence: TGCAGCGTTTTGACAGGACAGGGGGATGGCTACACCTTC. It is translated as CSVLTGQGDGYTF.